A selection of T cell receptor beta chains follows, all from one sample in a study of blood T cell repertoires in COVID-19. Generated by immunoSEQ multiplex PCR, the TCRdb table keeps only in-frame clones and is missing some. The table lists about 190,000 clones, about 85% of them singletons. Sequencing used peripheral blood. These TCRs come from a man aged 25 to 45 with acute or convalescent COVID-19. CDR3s include the opening cysteine and the closing phenylalanine or tryptophan. The order of the fields is J gene, V gene, clone size, D gene, CDR3 protein. D genes are given only for firm matches. Clone size is shown for a subset of rows, as once, few, many or a class of expanded clone.

j_call: TRBJ2-2
v_call: TRBV11-1
clone_size: .
d_call: .
cdr3_aa: CASSLLSRRGTGELFF

j_call: TRBJ2-7
v_call: TRBV11-2
clone_size: .
d_call: .
cdr3_aa: CASSQSRWGAYEQYF

j_call: TRBJ2-1
v_call: TRBV7-3
clone_size: .
d_call: .
cdr3_aa: CASSKDPRWSSYNEQFF

j_call: TRBJ1-2
v_call: TRBV18
clone_size: .
d_call: TRBD1
cdr3_aa: CASSPQDKGAVGYTF

j_call: TRBJ1-5
v_call: TRBV7-8
clone_size: .
d_call: TRBD1
cdr3_aa: CASSLAGDRADQPQHF

j_call: TRBJ1-5
v_call: TRBV7-8
clone_size: .
d_call: .
cdr3_aa: CASSLLEGSNQPQHF

j_call: TRBJ1-1
v_call: TRBV19
clone_size: .
d_call: .
cdr3_aa: CATRGGGVTEAFF

j_call: TRBJ1-2
v_call: TRBV2
clone_size: .
d_call: TRBD1
cdr3_aa: CATRKGAPNYGYTF

j_call: TRBJ1-1
v_call: TRBV9
clone_size: .
d_call: .
cdr3_aa: CASSVAVYTEAFF

j_call: TRBJ1-2
v_call: TRBV7-3
clone_size: few
d_call: TRBD1
cdr3_aa: CASSSTGTGDGYTF

j_call: TRBJ2-3
v_call: TRBV5-4
clone_size: .
d_call: TRBD2
cdr3_aa: CASSFRGGGTDTQYF

j_call: TRBJ1-2
v_call: TRBV5-1
clone_size: few
d_call: TRBD1
cdr3_aa: CASSLLNRGTNYGYTF

j_call: TRBJ1-3
v_call: TRBV29-1
clone_size: few
d_call: TRBD1
cdr3_aa: CSARTGPGNTIYF

j_call: TRBJ1-3
v_call: TRBV7-8
clone_size: .
d_call: .
cdr3_aa: CASSYYLGRSSGNTIYF

j_call: TRBJ1-5
v_call: TRBV6-5
clone_size: .
d_call: .
cdr3_aa: CASSYRGPQHF

j_call: TRBJ1-5
v_call: TRBV12-3/TRBV12-4
clone_size: .
d_call: .
cdr3_aa: CASSSNQPQHF

j_call: TRBJ2-5
v_call: TRBV11-2
clone_size: .
d_call: .
cdr3_aa: CASTPGYQETQYF

j_call: TRBJ1-1
v_call: TRBV18
clone_size: .
d_call: .
cdr3_aa: CASSPQGQVNTEAFF

j_call: TRBJ1-6
v_call: TRBV2
clone_size: .
d_call: .
cdr3_aa: CASTRTGTLNSPLHF

j_call: TRBJ2-7
v_call: TRBV18
clone_size: .
d_call: .
cdr3_aa: CASSPIFRGSYEQYF

j_call: TRBJ2-1
v_call: TRBV19
clone_size: .
d_call: .
cdr3_aa: CASSIGYNEQFF

j_call: TRBJ2-1
v_call: TRBV7-2
clone_size: .
d_call: .
cdr3_aa: CASSLPTRGGTANNEQFF

j_call: TRBJ1-2
v_call: TRBV10-3
clone_size: .
d_call: TRBD1
cdr3_aa: CAIGQGGYGYTF

j_call: TRBJ2-7
v_call: TRBV28
clone_size: .
d_call: .
cdr3_aa: CASSFAPGTSSYEQYF

j_call: TRBJ2-2
v_call: TRBV29-1
clone_size: .
d_call: TRBD2
cdr3_aa: CSALAGGNTGELFF

j_call: TRBJ1-2
v_call: TRBV3-1/TRBV3-2
clone_size: .
d_call: TRBD1
cdr3_aa: CASSLYIDRGVSGYTF

j_call: TRBJ2-5
v_call: TRBV2
clone_size: .
d_call: TRBD2
cdr3_aa: CASNGGWGEKETQYF

j_call: TRBJ1-3
v_call: TRBV7-8
clone_size: .
d_call: TRBD1
cdr3_aa: CASSQTPGQIGNTIYF

j_call: TRBJ1-1
v_call: TRBV27
clone_size: .
d_call: TRBD1
cdr3_aa: CASSGRGQGASEAFF

j_call: TRBJ1-2
v_call: TRBV2
clone_size: .
d_call: .
cdr3_aa: CASSEEGGNYGYTF

j_call: TRBJ2-7
v_call: TRBV4-2
clone_size: .
d_call: .
cdr3_aa: CASSQESEQYF

j_call: TRBJ1-2
v_call: TRBV7-2
clone_size: .
d_call: .
cdr3_aa: CASSLGRGGYGYTF

j_call: TRBJ1-2
v_call: TRBV30
clone_size: .
d_call: .
cdr3_aa: CAWSPTRVLGYTF

j_call: TRBJ1-1
v_call: TRBV7-9
clone_size: .
d_call: .
cdr3_aa: CASSQRREVTEAFF

j_call: TRBJ2-1
v_call: TRBV3-1/TRBV3-2
clone_size: .
d_call: TRBD1
cdr3_aa: CASSRGTVSYNEQFF